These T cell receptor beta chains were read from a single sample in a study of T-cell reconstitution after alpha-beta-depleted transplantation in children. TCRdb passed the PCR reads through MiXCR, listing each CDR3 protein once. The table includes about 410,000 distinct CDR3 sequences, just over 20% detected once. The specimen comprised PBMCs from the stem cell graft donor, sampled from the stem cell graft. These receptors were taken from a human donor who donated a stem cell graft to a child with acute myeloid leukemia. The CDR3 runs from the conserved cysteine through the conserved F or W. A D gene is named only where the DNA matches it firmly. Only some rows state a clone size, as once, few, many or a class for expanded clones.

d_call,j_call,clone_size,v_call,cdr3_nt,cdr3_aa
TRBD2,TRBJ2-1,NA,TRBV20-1,TGCAGTGCCACGACTAGCGGACACAATGAGCAGTTCTTC,CSATTSGHNEQFF
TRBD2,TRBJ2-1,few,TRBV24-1,TGTGCCACCGGGGCTCTCAGCGGGAGTGCCGGCAATGAGCAGTTCTTC,CATGALSGSAGNEQFF
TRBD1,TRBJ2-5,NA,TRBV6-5,TGTGCCACCAGACAGGGGTTGGAGACCCAGTACTTC,CATRQGLETQYF
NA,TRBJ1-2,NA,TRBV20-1,TGCAGTGCTAGAGGGCGGGGGGGCAACAGCCCGTCCTACACCTTC,CSARGRGGNSPSYTF
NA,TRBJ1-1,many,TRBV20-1,TGCAGTGCTAGAAACAACATGAACACTGAAGCTTTCTTT,CSARNNMNTEAFF
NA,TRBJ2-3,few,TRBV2,TGTGCCAGCAGCCCTCAGGTCTCTGGAGGTCCGCAGTATTTT,CASSPQVSGGPQYF
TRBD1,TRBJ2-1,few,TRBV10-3,TGTGCCATCAGTGAGCGGACAGGGGTCAATGAGCAGTTCTTC,CAISERTGVNEQFF
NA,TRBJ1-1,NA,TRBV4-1,TGCGCCAGCAGCCAAGTTACTAGGGGAGGGGCTGAAGCTTTCTTT,CASSQVTRGGAEAFF
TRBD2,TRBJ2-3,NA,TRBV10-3,TGTGCCACGACCGAGGCGGGAGGGCCTTGGGCAGATACGCAGTATTTT,CATTEAGGPWADTQYF
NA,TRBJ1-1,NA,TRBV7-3,TGTGCCAGCAGCTCAAGACTGAACACTGAAGCTTTCTTT,CASSSRLNTEAFF
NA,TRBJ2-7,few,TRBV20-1,TGCAGTGCCCCAGACAAGACCTACGAGCAGTACTTC,CSAPDKTYEQYF
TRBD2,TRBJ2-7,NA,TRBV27,TGTGCCAGCAGCTACATAGCGGGAGAGCCCCACGAGCAGTACTTC,CASSYIAGEPHEQYF
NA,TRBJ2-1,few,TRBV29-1,TGCAGCGTTGAAAAGGAATCCTCCTACAATGAGCAGTTCTTC,CSVEKESSYNEQFF
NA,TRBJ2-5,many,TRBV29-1,TGCAGCGTTAGGTTGGCGGCGGATTACATCCAAGAGACCCAGTACTTC,CSVRLAADYIQETQYF
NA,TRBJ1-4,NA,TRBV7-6,TGTGCCAGCAGCTCCCAGGGGACGTCAAAGATCGCAACTAATGAAAAACTGTTTTTT,CASSSQGTSKIATNEKLFF
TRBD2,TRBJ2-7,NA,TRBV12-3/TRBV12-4,TGTGCCAGCAGTCCCAGGGTAGCGGGACTGGGGGAGCAGTACTTC,CASSPRVAGLGEQYF